The table lists the clone carrying this T cell receptor beta chain with many counts. The antigen is not known. TCR cDNA, made by 5'RACE template switching, carried an added universal primer site and UMIs. TCRdb called the 5' RACE reads again in MiXCR, with one record for every CDR3 protein. The sample lists 310,000 or so distinct CDR3 sequences; roughly 4% were seen once. These data originate in a study of T cells after yellow fever vaccination. Study information: SMART-Seq v4 Ultra Low Input served to prepare low-cell-number fractions. Notes on the study in general: It was a weaker secondary response, yet one that peaked faster, at day 5 versus 15. Reappearing after the booster were most of the clones from primary vaccination (96% CD4, around 88% CD8).

V lost 0 bases, J lost 5 bases, and 16 bases lay in between. The CDR3 is 16 amino acids. CDR1 and CDR2 from the germline V gene are SGHTA and FQGNSA. This sample comprised PBMCs, obtained on the day of the yellow fever booster vaccination. The chain carries TRBV7-2 and TRBJ1-2; the D gene is possibly TRBD1 (5 bases). The source of this sequence is a man aged 18 to 30 who received the YFV17D yellow fever vaccine. The chain's CDR3 is CASSLALGGVEYGYTF. Written as DNA, the CDR3 is TGTGCCAGCAGCTTAGCGCTCGGAGGGGTGGAGTATGGCTACACCTTC. Using reference TRBV7-2 and TRBJ1-2 for the parts outside the CDR3, the full variable domain is GAGVSQSPSNKVTEKGKDVELRCDPISGHTALYWYRQSLGQGLEFLIYFQGNSAPDKSGLPSDRFSAERTGGSVSTLTIQRTQQEDSAVYLCASSLALGGVEYGYTFGSGTRLTVV.